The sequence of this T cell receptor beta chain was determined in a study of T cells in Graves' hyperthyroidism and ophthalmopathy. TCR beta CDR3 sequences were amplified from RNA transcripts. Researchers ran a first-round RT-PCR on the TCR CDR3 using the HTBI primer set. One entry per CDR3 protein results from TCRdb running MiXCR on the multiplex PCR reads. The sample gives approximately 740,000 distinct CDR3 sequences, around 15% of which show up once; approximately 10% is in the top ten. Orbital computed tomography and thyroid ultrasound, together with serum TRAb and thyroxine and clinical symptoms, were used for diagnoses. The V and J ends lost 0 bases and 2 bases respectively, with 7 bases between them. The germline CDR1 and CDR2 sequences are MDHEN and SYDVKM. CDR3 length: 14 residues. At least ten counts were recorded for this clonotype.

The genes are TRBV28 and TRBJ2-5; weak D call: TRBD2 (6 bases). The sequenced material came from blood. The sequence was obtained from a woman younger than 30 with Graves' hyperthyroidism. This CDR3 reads CASSLWGGQETQYF. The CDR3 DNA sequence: TGTGCCAGCAGTTTATGGGGGGGACAAGAGACCCAGTACTTC.